This T cell receptor (beta chain) derives from a study of early T cells in non-severe SARS-CoV-2 infection. On the study more broadly: It was bulk RNA from unsorted whole blood that was sequenced, and the chains were unpaired.

This clonotype occurred many times. Its specificity is unknown. Individual cDNA molecules were tagged with unique molecular identifiers. TCRdb re-called the 5' RACE reads with MiXCR, one entry per CDR3 protein. This table holds 50,000 to 60,000 distinct CDR3 sequences, 9.5% to 12% found once. CDR1 is SNHLY, CDR2 FYNNEI, per germline. The V gene lost 3 bases and the J gene lost 6 bases, with 11 bases spanning the gap. CDR3 length: 13 residues. Study-wide points: Using VDJdb, the matching emphasized anti-spike CD8 responses while missing private and CD4 specificities.

The sequence was collected from an adult who was a healthcare worker with PCR-confirmed SARS-CoV-2 infection or an uninfected control (not recorded which). Sequencing was carried out using whole blood. The chain combines TRBV2 with TRBJ1-1; D perhaps matches TRBD1 (5 bases). CDR3 DNA: TGTGCCAGCAGTGAGGGGTCGGGACCTGAAGCTTTCTTT. Translating it yields CASSEGSGPEAFF.